This TCR beta chain was identified during a study of shared clonotypes between healthy human individuals. This clone was detected once. Several immunoSEQ plates received, in even portions, the genomic DNA of each subset. The method was immunoSEQ multiplex PCR; TCRdb's version includes in-frame clones alone and lacks a portion of them. The sample carries about 490,000 clones, roughly 85% recorded once. Donors had no recently reported acute infections or vaccinations and were HIV-negative. The sample consisted of PBMCs. This TCR derives from a middle-aged woman in good health. Some clones in this sample may be carry-over from other donors' samples.

CDR3 loop: CASSVDGTGELFF. The CDR3 region has the DNA TGTGCCAGCAGCGTAGATGGGACCGGGGAGCTGTTTTTT. The rearrangement links TRBV9 to TRBJ2-2, with D unresolved. This CDR3 is built from 13 residues. The V and J ends lost 0 bases and 5 bases respectively, with 5 bases between them. Per germline, CDR1 SGDLS and CDR2 YYNGEE.